These T cell receptor beta chains were read from a single sample in a study of T-cell reconstitution after alpha-beta-depleted transplantation in children. TCRdb itself ran the PCR reads through MiXCR, one entry per CDR3 protein. Here the sample spans 250,000 to 400,000 distinct CDR3 sequences, 23% being singletons. Sequencing was performed on PBMCs, mostly from graft donor cells, taken 180 days after TCRalphabeta/CD19-depleted stem cell transplant. These TCRs come from a male patient younger than 18 who had a stem cell transplant for acute lymphoblastic leukemia, so the T cells may come from the graft donor. Each CDR3 is given with its conserved first and last residue. The D gene is left open where the match is weak. Where a row states a size, it is once, few, many or the class of an expanded clone; other rows omit it.

cdr3_aa	cdr3_nt	v_call	j_call	d_call	clone_size
CASSSGTPSTDTQYF	TGCGCCAGCAGCTCCGGGACTCCTAGCACAGATACGCAGTATTTT	TRBV5-1	TRBJ2-3	-	few
CSALNSRNQPQHF	TGCAGTGCGCTTAACAGCCGCAATCAGCCCCAGCATTTT	TRBV20-1	TRBJ1-5	-	-
CASSEDPINTEAFF	TGCGCCAGCAGTGAAGATCCGATTAACACTGAAGCTTTCTTT	TRBV10-1	TRBJ1-1	-	few
CATSRGRQGGGQETQYF	TGTGCCACCAGCAGAGGCCGACAGGGAGGGGGCCAAGAGACCCAGTACTTC	TRBV15	TRBJ2-5	-	few
CATSLGSSYGYTF	TGTGCCACCAGTCTCGGGAGTTCCTATGGCTACACCTTC	TRBV24-1	TRBJ1-2	-	-
CASSLGVISRGETQYF	TGTGCCAGCAGCTTGGGGGTCATTTCGCGAGGGGAGACCCAGTACTTC	TRBV7-9	TRBJ2-5	-	once
CASSYRGDQGQETQYF	TGTGCCAGCAGTTACCGTGGGGACCAGGGGCAAGAGACCCAGTACTTC	TRBV6-5	TRBJ2-5	-	-
CASSPTASSGNTIYF	TGTGCCAGCAGCCCGACGGCTAGCTCTGGAAACACCATATATTTT	TRBV7-6	TRBJ1-3	-	many
CASSLGRAGETQYF	TGTGCCAGCAGTTTAGGCAGGGCAGGGGAGACCCAGTACTTC	TRBV27	TRBJ2-5	-	-
CASSPLAGGVGPREQYF	TGTGCCAGCAGCCCCTTAGCGGGAGGCGTCGGACCGCGCGAGCAGTACTTC	TRBV7-9	TRBJ2-7	TRBD2	few
CASSAPGQGSYEQYF	TGCGCCAGCAGCGCTCCGGGACAGGGAAGCTACGAGCAGTACTTC	TRBV5-1	TRBJ2-7	TRBD1	many
CASSFSFGEQYF	TGTGCCAGCAGTTTCTCCTTCGGGGAGCAGTACTTC	TRBV6-5	TRBJ2-7	-	-
CASSLYPNQPQHF	TGCGCCAGCAGCTTGTACCCTAATCAGCCCCAGCATTTT	TRBV5-1	TRBJ1-5	-	-
CASSLDRQRTGELFF	TGTGCCAGCAGCCTAGACAGACAACGTACCGGGGAGCTGTTTTTT	TRBV7-8	TRBJ2-2	-	few
CASRPPLQYEQYF	TGTGCCAGCAGGCCCCCTTTGCAGTACGAGCAGTACTTC	TRBV13	TRBJ2-7	-	few
CASTRGRGSYEQYF	TGCGCCAGCACTCGCGGGAGAGGTTCTTACGAGCAGTACTTC	TRBV5-1	TRBJ2-7	TRBD2	few
CASSRTSASNEQFF	TGTGCCAGCAGCCGGACTAGCGCGTCCAATGAGCAGTTCTTC	TRBV3-1	TRBJ2-1	TRBD2	-
CSASASGQSETQYF	TGCAGTGCCTCAGCGTCCGGACAATCGGAGACCCAGTACTTC	TRBV20-1	TRBJ2-5	-	-
CASSSGFRSNTGELFF	TGTGCCAGCAGTTCGGGGTTTAGATCGAACACCGGGGAGCTGTTTTTT	TRBV12-3/TRBV12-4	TRBJ2-2	-	-
CAIRLAGGTYEQYF	TGTGCCATCAGGTTGGCGGGAGGGACCTACGAGCAGTACTTC	TRBV10-3	TRBJ2-7	TRBD2	-
CASSLTGVGNQPQHF	TGTGCCAGCAGTCTAACAGGGGTAGGCAATCAGCCCCAGCATTTT	TRBV6-1	TRBJ1-5	TRBD1	few
CASSHFTGVEHFF	TGTGCCAGTAGTCATTTTACAGGGGTTGAGCATTTCTTC	TRBV19	TRBJ2-1	TRBD1	-
CASSLGDIAQPQHF	TGTGCCAGCAGCTTGGGGGACATAGCCCAGCCCCAGCATTTT	TRBV13	TRBJ1-5	-	-
CASSQEEAGDTQYF	TGTGCCAGCAGCCAAGAAGAGGCGGGAGATACGCAGTATTTT	TRBV3-1	TRBJ2-3	-	-
CSGQGIGGELFF	TGCAGCGGACAGGGGATCGGCGGGGAGCTGTTTTTT	TRBV29-1	TRBJ2-2	TRBD1	few
CASRDRVRSYNSPLHF	TGCGCCAGCAGGGACAGGGTCCGCTCCTATAATTCACCCCTCCACTTT	TRBV5-1	TRBJ1-6	TRBD1	few
CASSRLREGYNEQFF	TGCGCCAGCAGCCGTTTGCGGGAGGGGTACAATGAGCAGTTCTTC	TRBV5-1	TRBJ2-1	TRBD2	many
CASSAGGSGTEAFF	TGTGCCAGCAGTGCAGGGGGCAGCGGCACTGAAGCTTTCTTT	TRBV12-3/TRBV12-4	TRBJ1-1	TRBD1	-
CSARDPGTGDYEQYF	TGCAGTGCTAGAGATCCCGGGACAGGGGACTACGAGCAGTACTTC	TRBV20-1	TRBJ2-7	TRBD1	once
CACSLGLAGATDTQYF	TGTGCCTGCAGCTTAGGGCTAGCGGGAGCCACAGATACGCAGTATTTT	TRBV11-2	TRBJ2-3	TRBD2	-
CASSSGTSGNNEQFF	TGTGCCAGCAGCTCGGGGACTAGCGGGAACAATGAGCAGTTCTTC	TRBV9	TRBJ2-1	TRBD2	many
CASSPNGAALEKLFF	TGTGCCAGCTCACCAAACGGGGCCGCCCTTGAAAAACTGTTTTTT	TRBV18	TRBJ1-4	-	-
CATSRDTRTGLLETQYF	TGTGCCACCAGCAGAGATACACGGACAGGGCTTTTGGAGACCCAGTACTTC	TRBV15	TRBJ2-5	TRBD1	-
CSADSLTEYQETQYF	TGCAGTGCCGACTCCCTTACAGAGTACCAAGAGACCCAGTACTTC	TRBV20-1	TRBJ2-5	-	many
CASSTRQGGYTF	TGTGCCAGCAGTACCAGACAGGGCGGCTACACCTTC	TRBV6-5	TRBJ1-2	TRBD1	-
CASSLVPGLNTEAFF	TGTGCCAGCAGCTTGGTGCCGGGTCTGAACACTGAAGCTTTCTTT	TRBV5-5	TRBJ1-1	-	few
CSVEVGLAEKTDTQYF	TGCAGCGTTGAAGTGGGACTAGCGGAGAAAACAGATACGCAGTATTTT	TRBV29-1	TRBJ2-3	TRBD2	few
CSARPGPSTDTQYF	TGCAGTGCTAGGCCAGGCCCTAGCACAGATACGCAGTATTTT	TRBV20-1	TRBJ2-3	-	few
CASSVPSGIGDTQYF	TGTGCCAGCAGCGTACCTAGCGGGATTGGGGATACGCAGTATTTT	TRBV9	TRBJ2-3	TRBD2	-
CASSSTHSNEQFF	TGTGCCAGCAGTTCCACTCATTCCAATGAGCAGTTCTTC	TRBV6-5	TRBJ2-1	-	-
CSVDGTSGRIYNEQFF	TGCAGCGTGGATGGGACTAGCGGGAGGATCTACAATGAGCAGTTCTTC	TRBV29-1	TRBJ2-1	TRBD2	many
CASSFFSGSETQYF	TGTGCCAGCAGCTTTTTTAGCGGGAGTGAGACCCAGTACTTC	TRBV7-8	TRBJ2-5	TRBD2	few
CASSWRDRGHYSNQPQHF	TGCGCCAGCAGCTGGCGGGACAGGGGCCATTATAGCAATCAGCCCCAGCATTTT	TRBV5-1	TRBJ1-5	TRBD1	-
CASNSIGRAYEQYF	TGTGCCAGCAATTCCATTGGCCGAGCCTACGAGCAGTACTTC	TRBV7-8	TRBJ2-7	-	-